Detailed here is one T cell receptor (beta chain). Per the original data handling: Scientists estimated how many nucleated cells there were by amplifying reference gene primers. Produced via immunoSEQ multiplex PCR; TCRdb's table is partial and in-frame only. That table furnishes V, J and clone size, whereas the DNA furnished D and trimming. Of about 190,000 clones listed, over 80% are singletons. Trimming stripped 3 bases from V and 8 bases from J, with 17 bases between. This CDR3 is 15 amino acids long. The V gene's germline CDR1 is SGHKS and CDR2 YYEKEE (reference sequence). This record belongs to a study of blood T cell repertoires in COVID-19. Study in general: From T cells, B-cell-depleted T cells, or PBMCs came the material, which was cDNA or gDNA.

This clonotype was obtained from a woman aged 30 to 39 with acute or convalescent COVID-19. The sequencing input was peripheral blood. The chain joins TRBV5-5 to TRBJ1-4, with TRBD1 as a possible D gene (5 bases). CDR3 DNA: TGTGCCAGCAGCTCCGCAGGGCTGTGGGGAGAAAAACTGTTTTTT. This codes for CASSSAGLWGEKLFF.